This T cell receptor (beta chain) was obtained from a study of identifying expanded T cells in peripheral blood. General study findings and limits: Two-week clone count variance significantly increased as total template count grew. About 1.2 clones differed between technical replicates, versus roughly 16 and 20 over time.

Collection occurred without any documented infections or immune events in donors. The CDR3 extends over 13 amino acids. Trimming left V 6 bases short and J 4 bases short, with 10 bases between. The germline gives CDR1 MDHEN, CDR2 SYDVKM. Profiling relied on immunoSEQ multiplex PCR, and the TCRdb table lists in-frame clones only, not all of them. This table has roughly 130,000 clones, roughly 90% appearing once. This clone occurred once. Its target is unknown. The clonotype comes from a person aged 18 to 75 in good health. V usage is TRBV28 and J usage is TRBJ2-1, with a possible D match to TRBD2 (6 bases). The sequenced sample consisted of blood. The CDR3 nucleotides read TGTGCCAGCAGATTCGGGAGTTACAATGAGCAGTTCTTC. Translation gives CASRFGSYNEQFF. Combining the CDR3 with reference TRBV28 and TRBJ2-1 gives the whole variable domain DVKVTQSSRYLVKRTGEKVFLECVQDMDHENMFWYRQDPGLGLRLIYFSYDVKMKEKGDIPEGYSVSREKKERFSLILESASTNQTSMYLCASRFGSYNEQFFGPGTRLTVL.